These T cell receptor beta chains were read from a single sample in a study of T cells in localized non-small cell lung cancer. Only in-frame clones appear in the TCRdb table, and some are missing; sequencing was by immunoSEQ multiplex PCR. The data contain about 3,500 clones, 35% to 50% of them seen just once; the ten biggest clones take up around a sixth. Specimen: lung tumor tissue, collected before any cancer treatment. The receptors originated from a male donor aged 60 or older with stage I lung adenocarcinoma. Both conserved end residues are part of each CDR3. For some rows the clone size is stated as once, few or many, or as a class when expanded; others skip it.

size: few; J: TRBJ2-1; V: TRBV11-3; CDR3: CASSLRTSGNEQFF
size: .; J: TRBJ2-2; V: TRBV28; CDR3: CASSFGQAAGELFF
size: .; J: TRBJ1-6; V: TRBV6-8; CDR3: CASSYDIGSPLHF
size: few; J: TRBJ1-4; V: TRBV30; CDR3: CAFHRGQIQKLFF
size: .; J: TRBJ2-2; V: TRBV19; CDR3: CASSGTSGTSGELFF
size: few; J: TRBJ2-4; V: TRBV14; CDR3: CASSPSPGLAKNIQYF
size: .; J: TRBJ1-4; V: TRBV11-3; CDR3: CASSLWATNEKLFF
size: .; J: TRBJ1-5; V: TRBV18; CDR3: CASSQIQGALSENQPQHF
size: .; J: TRBJ2-1; V: TRBV18; CDR3: CASSLGLAGLQGEFF
size: once; J: TRBJ2-1; V: TRBV19; CDR3: CASSTYTGTGRNEQFF
size: .; J: TRBJ2-3; V: TRBV9; CDR3: CASSHRGETSTDTQYF
size: .; J: TRBJ2-3; V: TRBV7-7; CDR3: CASSSTGDRTDTQYF
size: .; J: TRBJ1-1; V: TRBV30; CDR3: CAWTHRGGPGRAEAFF
size: .; J: TRBJ2-7; V: TRBV28; CDR3: CASSSLRDSSYEQYF
size: .; J: TRBJ1-2; V: TRBV18; CDR3: CASSPPGTNGWANYGYTF
size: .; J: TRBJ2-6; V: TRBV28; CDR3: CASSSGGSGANVLTF
size: few; J: TRBJ2-2; V: TRBV30; CDR3: CAWMARGTGELFF
size: .; J: TRBJ2-3; V: TRBV19; CDR3: CASSMGRLFGDTQYF
size: few; J: TRBJ2-1; V: TRBV6-8; CDR3: CASSRAGLNYNEQFF
size: once; J: TRBJ2-5; V: TRBV19; CDR3: CASSIGLTTTTQETQYF
size: few; J: TRBJ2-4; V: TRBV14; CDR3: CASSQNPGLVGQNIQYF
size: .; J: TRBJ1-3; V: TRBV6-8; CDR3: CASSYWTGGSSGNTIYF
size: few; J: TRBJ2-7; V: TRBV11-3; CDR3: CASSLGGVSSYEQYF
size: .; J: TRBJ2-1; V: TRBV11-3; CDR3: CASSLTIRTGANEQFF
size: .; J: TRBJ2-1; V: TRBV6-7; CDR3: CASILRLAGENEQFF
size: .; J: TRBJ1-2; V: TRBV4-1; CDR3: CASSQDGARAHGYTF
size: few; J: TRBJ2-5; V: TRBV19; CDR3: CASSIAQKGETQYF
size: few; J: TRBJ2-7; V: TRBV9; CDR3: CASSVGLAYEQYF
size: once; J: TRBJ2-5; V: TRBV14; CDR3: CASSPYRGGQETQYF
size: few; J: TRBJ2-7; V: TRBV28; CDR3: CASTGLAGAYEQYF
size: .; J: TRBJ1-4; V: TRBV5-1; CDR3: CASTSGPTNEKLFF
size: large; J: TRBJ2-2; V: TRBV6-8; CDR3: CAIRLGDSNTGELFF
size: large; J: TRBJ2-1; V: TRBV30; CDR3: CALRRQSSYNEQFF
size: .; J: TRBJ1-5; V: TRBV19; CDR3: CASSTRDRANQPQHF
size: once; J: TRBJ2-3; V: TRBV28; CDR3: CASSFLSGTDTQYF
size: .; J: TRBJ2-7; V: TRBV11-3; CDR3: CASSLVHDGGHEQYF
size: .; J: TRBJ2-4; V: TRBV6-8; CDR3: CATIDRDLAKNIQYF
size: few; J: TRBJ2-3; V: TRBV19; CDR3: CASSHRGREGTDTQYF
size: few; J: TRBJ1-2; V: TRBV2; CDR3: CASNTPGQRNYGYTF
size: .; J: TRBJ1-1; V: TRBV28; CDR3: CASSLWGTVENTEAFF
size: once; J: TRBJ1-2; V: TRBV15; CDR3: CATSRLPDSFNYGYTF
size: few; J: TRBJ2-7; V: TRBV6-8; CDR3: CAPSRQDLYEQYF
size: .; J: TRBJ1-1; V: TRBV28; CDR3: CASNPQGVYTEAFF
size: medium-sized; J: TRBJ1-3; V: TRBV6-8; CDR3: CASRTGPTGNTIYF
size: .; J: TRBJ2-5; V: TRBV30; CDR3: CAWSVEPGTETQYF
size: few; J: TRBJ1-1; V: TRBV6-8; CDR3: CASSPWPLRGTEAFF